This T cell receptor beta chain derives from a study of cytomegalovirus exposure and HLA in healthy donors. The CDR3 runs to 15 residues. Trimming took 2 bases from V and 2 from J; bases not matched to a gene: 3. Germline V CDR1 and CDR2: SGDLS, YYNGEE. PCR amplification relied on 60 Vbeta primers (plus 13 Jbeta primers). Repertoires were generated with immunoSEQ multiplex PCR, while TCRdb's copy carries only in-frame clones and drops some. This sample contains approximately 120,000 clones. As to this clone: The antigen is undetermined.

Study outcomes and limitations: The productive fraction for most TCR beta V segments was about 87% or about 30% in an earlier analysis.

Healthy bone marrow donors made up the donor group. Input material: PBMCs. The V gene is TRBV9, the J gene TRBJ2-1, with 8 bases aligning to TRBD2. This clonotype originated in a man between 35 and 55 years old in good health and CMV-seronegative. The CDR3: CASSVSGAPYNEQFF. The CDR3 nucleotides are TGTGCCAGCAGCGTTAGCGGGGCCCCCTACAATGAGCAGTTCTTC.